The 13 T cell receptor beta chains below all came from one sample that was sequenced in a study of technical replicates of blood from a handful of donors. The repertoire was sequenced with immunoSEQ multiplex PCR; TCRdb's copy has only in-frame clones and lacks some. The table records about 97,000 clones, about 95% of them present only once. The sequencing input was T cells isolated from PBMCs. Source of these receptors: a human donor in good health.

This chain's CDR3 is CASRLGGGVYEQFF. As DNA, the CDR3 is TGTGCCAGCCGCCTGGGGGGGGGAGTTTATGAGCAGTTCTTC. V gene TRBV7-9 combines with J gene TRBJ2-1; 7 bases are a match to TRBD2. The CDR3 spans 14 residues. V shed 8 bases and J 8 bases; nucleotides not matched to a gene: 12. Germline CDR1 is SEHNR and CDR2 is FQNEAQ (reference sequence).

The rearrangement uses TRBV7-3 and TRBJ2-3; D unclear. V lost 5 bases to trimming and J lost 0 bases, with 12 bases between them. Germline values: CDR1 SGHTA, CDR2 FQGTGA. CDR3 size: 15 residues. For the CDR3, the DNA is TGTGCCAGCAGCCGGCGGCGTGGGAGCACAGATACGCAGTATTTT. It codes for CASSRRRGSTDTQYF.

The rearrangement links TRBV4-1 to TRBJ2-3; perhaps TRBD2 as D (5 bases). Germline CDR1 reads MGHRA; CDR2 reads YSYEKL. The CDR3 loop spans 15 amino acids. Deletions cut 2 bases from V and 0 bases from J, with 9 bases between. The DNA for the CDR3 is TGCGCCAGCAGCCAAAGCTCTAGCAGCACAGATACGCAGTATTTT. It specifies CASSQSSSSTDTQYF.

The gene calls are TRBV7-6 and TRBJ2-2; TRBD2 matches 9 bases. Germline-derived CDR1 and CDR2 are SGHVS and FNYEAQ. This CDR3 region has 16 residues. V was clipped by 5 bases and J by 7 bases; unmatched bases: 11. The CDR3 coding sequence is TGTGCCAGCAGCCACACGTCGGAAGCGGGAGGCGGGGAGCTGTTTTTT. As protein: CASSHTSEAGGGELFF.

The CDR3 loop is CASSQLATLINEQFF. The CDR3, as DNA: TGTGCCAGTAGTCAACTAGCCACCCTAATCAATGAGCAGTTCTTC. The chain carries TRBV19 and TRBJ2-1; possibly TRBD2 for D (6 bases). Between the trimmed V and J ends, which lost 5 bases and 6 bases, there was a span of 17 bases. CDR1 is LNHDA and CDR2 is SQIVND in the germline V gene (reference sequence). The CDR3 spans 15 residues.

In nucleotides, the CDR3 is TGTGCCAGCAGCTCACTTGAAGAGACCCAGTACTTC. Amino acids: CASSSLEETQYF. V usage is TRBV7-6 and J usage is TRBJ2-5; D is ambiguous. CDR1 and CDR2 (germline): SGHVS, FNYEAQ. V shed 4 bases and J shed 3 bases, with 6 bases lying between them. The CDR3 sequence is 12 residues long.

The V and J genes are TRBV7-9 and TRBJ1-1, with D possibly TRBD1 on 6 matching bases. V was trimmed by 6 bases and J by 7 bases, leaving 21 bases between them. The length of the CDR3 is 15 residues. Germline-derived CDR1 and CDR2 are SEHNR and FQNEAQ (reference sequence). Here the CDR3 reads CASSSALSFRGEAFF. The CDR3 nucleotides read TGTGCCAGCAGTTCGGCTCTCTCTTTCAGGGGTGAAGCTTTCTTT.

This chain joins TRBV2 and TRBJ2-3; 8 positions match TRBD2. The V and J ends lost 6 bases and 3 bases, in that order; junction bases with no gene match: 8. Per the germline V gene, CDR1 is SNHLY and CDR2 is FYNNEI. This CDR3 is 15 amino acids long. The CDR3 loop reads CASSSLAGLTDTQYF. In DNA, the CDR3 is TGTGCCAGCAGCTCCTTAGCGGGACTGACAGATACGCAGTATTTT.

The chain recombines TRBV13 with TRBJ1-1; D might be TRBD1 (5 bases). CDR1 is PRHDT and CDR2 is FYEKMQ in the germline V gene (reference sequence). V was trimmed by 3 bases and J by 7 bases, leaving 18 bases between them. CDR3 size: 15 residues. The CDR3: CASSFRDSKRGEAFF. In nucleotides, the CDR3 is TGTGCCAGCAGCTTCCGGGACTCAAAACGGGGTGAAGCTTTCTTT.

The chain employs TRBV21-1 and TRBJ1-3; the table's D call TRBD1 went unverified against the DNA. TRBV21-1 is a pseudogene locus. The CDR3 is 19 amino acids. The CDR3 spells CASKNRGTGVSFSGNTIYF. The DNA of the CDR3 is TGTGCCAGCAAGAACCGCGGGACAGGGGTTTCTTTCTCTGGAAACACCATATATTTT.

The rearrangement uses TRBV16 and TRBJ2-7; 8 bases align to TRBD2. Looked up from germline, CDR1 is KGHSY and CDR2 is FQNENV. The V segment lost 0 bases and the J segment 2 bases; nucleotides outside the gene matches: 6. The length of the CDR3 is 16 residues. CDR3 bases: TGTGCCAGCAGCCAATCCCTTCTAGCGGGTACCTACGAGCAGTACTTC. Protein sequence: CASSQSLLAGTYEQYF.

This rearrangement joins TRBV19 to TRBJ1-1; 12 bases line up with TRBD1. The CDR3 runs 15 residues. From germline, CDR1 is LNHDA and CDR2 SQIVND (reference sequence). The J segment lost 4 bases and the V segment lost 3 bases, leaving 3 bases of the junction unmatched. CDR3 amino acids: CASSIMGQGATEAFF. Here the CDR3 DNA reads TGTGCCAGTAGTATTATGGGACAGGGGGCCACTGAAGCTTTCTTT.

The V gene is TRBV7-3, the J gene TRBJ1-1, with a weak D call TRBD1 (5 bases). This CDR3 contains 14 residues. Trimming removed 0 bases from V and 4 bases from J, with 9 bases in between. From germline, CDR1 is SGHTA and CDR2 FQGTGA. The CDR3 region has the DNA TGTGCCAGCAGCTTAACCAGCGGGGGCACTGAAGCTTTCTTT. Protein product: CASSLTSGGTEAFF.